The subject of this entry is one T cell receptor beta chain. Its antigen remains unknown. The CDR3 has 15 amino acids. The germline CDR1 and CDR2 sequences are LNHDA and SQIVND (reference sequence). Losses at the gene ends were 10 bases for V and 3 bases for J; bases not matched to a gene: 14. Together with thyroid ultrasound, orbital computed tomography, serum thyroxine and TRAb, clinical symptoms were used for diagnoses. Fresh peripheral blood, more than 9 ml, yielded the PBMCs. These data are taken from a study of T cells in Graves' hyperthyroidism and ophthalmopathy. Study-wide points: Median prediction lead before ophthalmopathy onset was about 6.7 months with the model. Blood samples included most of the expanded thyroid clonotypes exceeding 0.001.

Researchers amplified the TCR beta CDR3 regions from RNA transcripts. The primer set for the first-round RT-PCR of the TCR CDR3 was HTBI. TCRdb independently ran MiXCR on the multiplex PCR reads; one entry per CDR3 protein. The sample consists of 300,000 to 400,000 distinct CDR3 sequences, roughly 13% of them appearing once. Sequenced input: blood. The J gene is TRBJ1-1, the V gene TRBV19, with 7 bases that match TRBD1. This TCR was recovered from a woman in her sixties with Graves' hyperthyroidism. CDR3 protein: CATQNLRGLYTEAFF. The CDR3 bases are TGTGCCACCCAAAACCTGAGGGGGCTGTACACTGAAGCTTTCTTT.